These 26 T cell receptor beta chains came from one sample sequenced in a study of blood T cells in healthy people across ages. Next came a second PCR, run for about 6 to 12 cycles, which used a sample-barcoded 5' primer along with a J-beta primer mix. TCRdb recomputed calls from the 5' RACE reads with MiXCR, one row per CDR3 protein. The sample records about 640,000 distinct CDR3 sequences, about 30% being singletons. The sample was blood. Source of these receptors: a woman older than 75 in good health.

The sample holds a few counts of this clonotype. The rearrangement joins TRBV3-1 to TRBJ2-3; possibly TRBD1 or TRBD2 for D (5 bases each). CDR3 length equals 17 residues. V was clipped by 1 base and J by 4 bases, with 18 bases between them. The germline CDR1 and CDR2 sequences are LGHDT and YNNKEL (reference sequence). The CDR3 DNA follows: TGTGCCAGCAGCCAAGTTCGGTGGGGGAAGGCCCCAGATACGCAGTATTTT. As protein: CASSQVRWGKAPDTQYF.

This clonotype was recorded at least ten times. The rearrangement links TRBV21-1 to TRBJ2-6; the D call of TRBD2 is as the table states it, not checked on the DNA. TRBV21-1 is reported as a pseudogene. The CDR3 sequence is 18 residues long. In DNA, the CDR3 is TGTGCCAGCAGCAAAGTTGCGGGGTCCTGGTCTGGGGCCAACGTCCTGACTTTC. This gives the protein CASSKVAGSWSGANVLTF.

This clonotype showed up many times. This chain joins TRBV6-1 and TRBJ1-2; TRBD1 agrees at 9 bases. The germline CDR1 and CDR2 sequences are MNHNS and SASEGT. V lost 6 bases, J lost 2 bases, and 1 base stayed unmatched. There are 13 residues in the CDR3. CDR3 in amino acids: CASRGTGNYGYTF. The DNA of the CDR3 is TGTGCCAGCAGAGGGACAGGGAACTATGGCTACACCTTC.

Points on this clonotype: A single base separates this from a much larger clone, so it may be a read error. The rearrangement uses TRBV3-1 and TRBJ2-5, with D perhaps TRBD1 or TRBD2 (6 bases each). The CDR3 runs to 14 residues. Germline lookup yields CDR1 LGHDT and CDR2 YNNKEL (reference sequence). The CDR3 bases are TGTGCCAGCAGACAAGGGGGGAGGTCAGGGACCCAGTACTTC. Its translation is CASRQGGRSGTQYF.

Ten or more counts support this clonotype. V gene TRBV7-2 combines with J gene TRBJ1-2; D not certain. Germline V gene data show CDR1 as SGHTA and CDR2 as FQGNSA. This CDR3 contains 14 residues. Trimming left V 6 bases short and J 4 bases short, with 15 bases between. The CDR3 region is CASRARAASYGYTF. The CDR3, as DNA: TGTGCCAGCAGGGCCCGGGCCGCAAGCTATGGCTACACCTTC.

In its sample, this clonotype was seen many times. The chain's CDR3 is CASSQKGRQSYGYTF. The CDR3 nucleotides are TGTGCCAGCAGCCAAAAGGGCAGACAGTCCTATGGCTACACCTTC. The chain is built from TRBV3-1 and TRBJ1-2; possibly TRBD1 for D (5 bases). Trimming cost V 2 bases and J 4 bases, with 14 bases left between them. Germline CDR1 LGHDT, CDR2 YNNKEL (reference sequence). The CDR3 extends over 15 amino acids.

This clonotype has only a few counts. V gene TRBV4-2 combines with J gene TRBJ2-1, with 9 bases matching TRBD2. The ends lost 4 bases at V and 2 bases at J; junction bases unmatched: 6. In germline, CDR1 is LGHNA, CDR2 YNFKEQ. The CDR3 spans 16 residues. CDR3 sequence: CASSRLAGQTYNEQFF. CDR3 nucleotide sequence: TGTGCCAGCAGCCGCCTAGCGGGGCAAACCTACAATGAGCAGTTCTTC.

The chain joins TRBV10-3 to TRBJ2-4; 7 bases agree with TRBD1. Trimming at V came to 11 bases and at J to 13 bases, leaving 17 bases not matched to a gene. Per the germline V gene, CDR1 is ENHRY and CDR2 is SYGVKD. There are 13 residues in the CDR3. This CDR3 is CAADRQGRNGQYF. DNA for the CDR3: TGTGCCGCCGATAGACAGGGAAGAAATGGGCAGTACTTC.

CDR3 bases: TGCAGTGCCGGTGGGACAGGGATAAGCACGAATCAGCCCCAGCATTTT. Its protein product is CSAGGTGISTNQPQHF. The chain has TRBV20-1 and TRBJ1-5; 9 bases match TRBD1. The germline V gene encodes CDR1 DFQATT and CDR2 SNEGSKA (reference sequence). This CDR3 has 16 residues. V was clipped by 6 bases and J by 4 bases; unmatched bases: 13.

In its sample, this clonotype was seen many times. The chain links TRBV27 to TRBJ2-7; D perhaps matches TRBD1 (8 bases). V shed 5 bases and J shed 2 bases, with 13 bases lying between them. Per the germline V gene, CDR1 is MNHEY and CDR2 is SMNVEV (reference sequence). The CDR3 consists of 14 residues. The CDR3 sequence: CASSQGAGAYEQYF. CDR3 in DNA: TGTGCCAGCAGTCAGGGGGCGGGGGCCTACGAGCAGTACTTC.

The chain couples TRBV20-1 to TRBJ2-5; D gene ambiguous. There are 13 residues in the CDR3. CDR1 DFQATT and CDR2 SNEGSKA come from the germline V gene (reference sequence). V dropped 0 bases and J dropped 1 base, with 6 bases sitting between them. The DNA of the CDR3 is TGCAGTGCTAGAGATACAGTCCAAGAGACCCAGTACTTC. As protein: CSARDTVQETQYF.

The chain joins TRBV5-8 to TRBJ1-1, with D possibly being TRBD1 (5 bases). The V and J ends lost 4 bases and 5 bases respectively, with 15 bases between them. The CDR3 is 14 residues long. Germline values: CDR1 SGHTS, CDR2 YDEGEE. CDR3 coding DNA: TGTGCCAGCAGCACAGGTCCCGGGGGGACTGAAGCTTTCTTT. Protein: CASSTGPGGTEAFF.

The chain couples TRBV5-1 to TRBJ1-4, with a tentative D call TRBD1 (5 bases). V lost 7 bases, J lost 7 bases, and 17 bases lay in between. The CDR3 has 14 amino acids. The germline V gene encodes CDR1 SGHRS and CDR2 YFSETQ. CDR3 loop: CASARDGGFEKLFF. CDR3 in DNA: TGCGCCAGCGCCCGGGACGGTGGCTTTGAAAAACTGTTTTTT.

There are a few counts of this clonotype. This rearrangement joins TRBV6-5 to TRBJ1-5, with D perhaps TRBD1 (5 bases). This CDR3 is 18 amino acids long. Germline CDR1 MNHEY, CDR2 SVGAGI. The V and J ends lost 2 bases and 1 base respectively, with 18 bases between them. Here the CDR3 DNA reads TGTGCCAGCAGTTACGAGGAAGCCGGACAAGGGAGCAATCAGCCCCAGCATTTT. Its translation is CASSYEEAGQGSNQPQHF.

V gene TRBV7-2 combines with J gene TRBJ2-1; D remains ambiguous. Deletions cut 0 bases from V and 8 bases from J, with 11 bases between. Germline CDR1 is SGHTA and CDR2 is FQGNSA. This CDR3 region has 14 residues. CDR3 bases: TGTGCCAGCAGCTTAGCGGCTAGTCGGCATGAGCAGTTCTTC. Translated, it gives CASSLAASRHEQFF.

The sample holds many counts of this clonotype. A much larger clone differs by one base, so this may be a read error. The CDR3 nucleotides read TGTGCCAGCAGCTGGGTAGGTCGGGAGGGTGAGCAGTTCTTC. Encoded protein: CASSWVGREGEQFF. This chain uses TRBV5-6 with TRBJ2-1, with 8 nucleotides matching TRBD2. The V gene's germline CDR1 is SGHDT and CDR2 YYEEEE. V shed 3 bases, J shed 9 bases, and the junction held 8 bases outside the gene matches. The length of the CDR3 is 14 residues. Supplemented by reference TRBV5-6 and TRBJ2-1, the full variable domain reads DAGVTQSPTHLIKTRGQQVTLRCSPKSGHDTVSWYQQALGQGPQFIFQYYEEEERQRGNFPDRFSGHQFPNYSSELNVNALLLGDSALYLCASSWVGREGEQFFGPGTRLTVL.

Note on this clonotype: A much larger clone is a single base away; this may be a read error. The rearrangement uses TRBV21-1 and TRBJ2-4; the table's D call TRBD1 went unverified against the DNA. The DNA end is more similar to TRBJ2-7, so the J call may be wrong. TRBV21-1 is a pseudogene segment. The CDR3 is made up of 17 amino acids. Here the CDR3 DNA reads TGTGCCAGCAACAAAGGTGGGGCAGGGGTGAAACCCCACGAGCAGTACTTC. This codes for CASNKGGAGVKPHEQYF.

This chain joins TRBV5-6 and TRBJ2-1, with TRBD2 matching 7 bases. Germline V gene sequence: CDR1 SGHDT, CDR2 YYEEEE. V lost 5 bases to trimming and J lost 0 bases; unmatched junction nucleotides: 8. The CDR3 contains 16 residues. CDR3 nucleotide sequence: TGTGCCAGCAGAGGGGAGGGCTCCAGCTCCTACAATGAGCAGTTCTTC. It translates to CASRGEGSSSYNEQFF. Together with reference TRBV5-6 and TRBJ2-1, the CDR3 gives the full variable domain: DAGVTQSPTHLIKTRGQQVTLRCSPKSGHDTVSWYQQALGQGPQFIFQYYEEEERQRGNFPDRFSGHQFPNYSSELNVNALLLGDSALYLCASRGEGSSSYNEQFFGPGTRLTVL.

This clonotype was observed many times. This chain uses TRBV28 with TRBJ2-7, with 7 bases identical to TRBD1. Germline V gene data show CDR1 as MDHEN and CDR2 as SYDVKM. The CDR3 extends over 15 amino acids. The V and J ends lost 5 bases and 2 bases, in that order; junction bases with no gene match: 9. DNA for the CDR3: TGTGCCAGCAGTCCCCCGGGACAGTATCCCTACGAGCAGTACTTC. Its protein product is CASSPPGQYPYEQYF.

This clonotype was seen ten or more times. This chain connects TRBV10-3 to TRBJ1-2; a possible D gene is TRBD1 (5 bases). The CDR3 is 11 residues long. The V and J ends lost 10 bases and 2 bases respectively, with 8 bases between them. Germline CDR1 reads ENHRY; CDR2 reads SYGVKD. CDR3 loop: CATGANYGYTF. In DNA, the CDR3 is TGTGCCACCGGGGCCAACTATGGCTACACCTTC.

This clonotype has a handful of counts. V and J are TRBV7-3 and TRBJ1-1; a possible D gene is TRBD1 (5 bases). The CDR3 consists of 14 residues. CDR1 and CDR2 (germline): SGHTA, FQGTGA. V was shortened by 1 base and J by 5 bases, with 11 bases between the two germline ends. The CDR3 here is CASSLIGRETEAFF. The CDR3 DNA reads as TGTGCCAGCAGCTTAATTGGCAGGGAAACTGAAGCTTTCTTT.

This sequence joins TRBV20-1 and TRBJ2-1; D not resolved. Germline CDR1 and CDR2: DFQATT and SNEGSKA (reference sequence). CDR3 length: 14 residues. V lost 5 bases, J lost 0 bases, and 11 bases lay in between. CDR3 coding DNA: TGCAGTGCTCTATCATCCCCCTCCTACAATGAGCAGTTCTTC. Translating it yields CSALSSPSYNEQFF.

V and J are TRBV11-2 and TRBJ2-1, with 9 nucleotides matching TRBD1. V lost 2 bases, J lost 12 bases, and 11 bases stayed unmatched. The CDR3 is 15 amino acids. CDR1 SGHAT and CDR2 FQNNGV come from the germline V gene. CDR3 coding DNA: TGTGCCAGCAGCTTACGACAGGGGGAAAGCTCGCGGCAGTTCTTC. It yields the protein CASSLRQGESSRQFF.

This clonotype was picked up many times. The rearrangement joins TRBV7-9 to TRBJ2-5; 9 bases match TRBD1. CDR3 size: 15 residues. The J segment lost 5 bases and the V segment lost 4 bases, leaving 8 bases of the junction unmatched. From germline, CDR1 is SEHNR and CDR2 FQNEAQ (reference sequence). The CDR3 region is CASSSGTGRGETQYF. The CDR3 DNA sequence: TGTGCCAGCAGCTCCGGGACAGGGCGAGGGGAGACCCAGTACTTC.

This clonotype was seen many times. The V and J genes are TRBV7-9 and TRBJ2-1; 9 bases agree with TRBD2. Germline values: CDR1 SEHNR, CDR2 FQNEAQ (reference sequence). This CDR3 spans 13 amino acids. V was clipped by 7 bases and J by 7 bases; unmatched bases: 5. The CDR3 DNA sequence: TGTGCCAGCAAGCGGGGGGCCGGTAATGAGCAGTTCTTC. Protein: CASKRGAGNEQFF.

J is TRBJ1-2 and V is TRBV19, with 9 nucleotides matching TRBD1. The CDR3 has 14 residues. CDR1 LNHDA and CDR2 SQIVND come from the germline V gene (reference sequence). V lost 6 bases and J lost 6; bases outside the gene matches: 8. CDR3 bases: TGTGCCAGTAGCACCGACAGGGGGGACCATGGCTACACCTTC. It specifies CASSTDRGDHGYTF.